This passage covers 29 T cell receptor beta chains from one sample sequenced in a study of blood T cell repertoires in COVID-19. Generated by immunoSEQ multiplex PCR, the TCRdb table keeps only in-frame clones and is missing some. The sample has 90,000 to 130,000 clones; around three quarters are singletons. The material sequenced was peripheral blood. The receptors were sampled from a woman in her sixties with acute or convalescent COVID-19.

Only a few counts were recorded for this clone. The chain recombines TRBV19 with TRBJ2-7; D may be TRBD2 (6 bases). From germline, CDR1 is LNHDA and CDR2 SQIVND (reference sequence). The germline V and J ends were trimmed by 9 bases and 0 bases, with 18 bases remaining between them. The CDR3 length is 15 residues. The chain's CDR3 is CASRGLGGSSYEQYF. The CDR3 nucleotides read TGTGCCAGCCGCGGGCTCGGGGGTAGCTCCTACGAGCAGTACTTC.

The V and J genes are TRBV6-2 or TRBV6-3 and TRBJ2-3; D perhaps matches TRBD1 (6 bases). Deletions cut 5 bases from V and 4 bases from J, with 16 bases between. The germline gives CDR1 MNHEY, CDR2 SVGEGT. The CDR3 length is 15 residues. The CDR3 protein is CASSTYRVMADTQYF. The CDR3 DNA reads TGTGCCAGCAGTACTTACAGGGTCATGGCAGATACGCAGTATTTT.

This sequence joins TRBV4-1 and TRBJ2-3, with D uncertain. Deletions cut 1 base from V and 2 bases from J, with 10 bases between. The CDR3 loop spans 15 amino acids. Germline values: CDR1 MGHRA, CDR2 YSYEKL. CDR3 sequence: CASSQVVFPTDTQYF. The CDR3 coding sequence is TGCGCCAGCAGCCAAGTTGTCTTTCCCACAGATACGCAGTATTTT.

The V call is TRBV6-2 or TRBV6-3, the J call TRBJ2-3; the D gene is possibly TRBD1 (6 bases). The germline CDR1 and CDR2 sequences are MNHEY and SVGEGT. The germline V and J ends were trimmed by 5 bases and 8 bases, with 11 bases remaining between them. The CDR3 length is 12 residues. The CDR3 DNA is TGTGCCAGCAGTCCACAGGGAAGTACGCAGTATTTT. Its translation is CASSPQGSTQYF.

The CDR3 nucleotides read TGTGCCTGGAGTTCCCGGACAGGACCACTCATTCAGCCCCAGCATTTT. Encoded protein: CAWSSRTGPLIQPQHF. This chain links TRBV30 with TRBJ1-5, with TRBD1 matching 7 bases. CDR1 and CDR2 (germline): GTSNPN, SVGIG (reference sequence). V lost 2 bases, J lost 6 bases, and 13 bases stayed unmatched. The CDR3 runs to 16 residues.

This clone is medium-sized. The chain links TRBV27 to TRBJ2-3, with D hard to call. The germline gives CDR1 MNHEY, CDR2 SMNVEV (reference sequence). Deletions cut 8 bases from V and 4 bases from J, with 16 bases between. This CDR3 has 14 residues. CDR3 in DNA: TGTGCCAGCCTGCCTGGTGCCGGGTCAGATACGCAGTATTTT. Residues: CASLPGAGSDTQYF.

The V call is TRBV7-9, the J call TRBJ1-2; weak D call: TRBD1 (5 bases). This CDR3 comprises 13 residues. The germline V gene has CDR1 SEHNR and CDR2 FQNEAQ (reference sequence). Trimming removed 5 bases from V and 6 bases from J, with 13 bases in between. The DNA for the CDR3 is TGTGCCAGCAGCCCTGGGGGAGGGAATGGCTACACCTTC. This translates into CASSPGGGNGYTF.

This clone was picked up one time. The chain couples TRBV12-3 or TRBV12-4 to TRBJ1-5; weak D call: TRBD1 (5 bases). The V end was cut by 7 bases, the J end by 9 bases, with 16 bases between. This CDR3 has 13 amino acids. Here the CDR3 reads CASTPRAPGPQHF. CDR3 coding DNA: TGTGCCAGCACCCCCAGGGCTCCCGGGCCCCAGCATTTT.

The V and J genes are TRBV4-3 and TRBJ1-2, with D perhaps TRBD1 (5 bases). Germline V CDR1 and CDR2: LGHNA, YSLEER. Trimming cost V 0 bases and J 6 bases, with 11 bases left between them. There are 14 residues in the CDR3. This CDR3 is CASSQEAGKHGYTF. The CDR3 nucleotides are TGCGCCAGCAGCCAAGAGGCAGGGAAACATGGCTACACCTTC.

The chain combines TRBV29-1 with TRBJ2-3; TRBD1 is a possible D gene (5 bases). Germline V gene data show CDR1 as SQVTM and CDR2 as ANQGSEA. V lost 3 bases to trimming and J lost 12 bases, with 13 bases between them. The CDR3 length is 11 residues. The CDR3 loop reads CSVEAAWGQYF. The CDR3 DNA reads as TGCAGCGTTGAGGCAGCTTGGGGCCAGTATTTT.

As concerns this clone: This sample includes further DNA sequences coding for the same CDR3. The genes are TRBV11-2 and TRBJ1-6, with 7 bases lining up with TRBD1. Germline trimming cut 5 bases from V and 0 bases from J; bases unmatched to any gene: 1. The CDR3 length is 15 residues. Germline CDR1 is SGHAT and CDR2 is FQNNGV. Here the CDR3 reads CASSQGGSYNSPLHF. The CDR3 DNA reads TGTGCCAGCAGCCAGGGGGGCTCCTATAATTCACCCCTCCACTTT.

This chain connects TRBV14 to TRBJ1-2; D gene unclear. CDR3 length: 14 amino acids. CDR1 and CDR2 from the germline V gene are SGHDN and FVKESK. Trimming removed 0 bases from V and 7 bases from J, with 12 bases in between. CDR3 DNA sequence: TGTGCCAGCAGCCAAGATTGGCGAGGGTTTGGCTACACCTTC. Translating gives CASSQDWRGFGYTF. Full variable domain (outside the CDR3, taken from reference TRBV14 and TRBJ1-2): EAGVTQFPSHSVIEKGQTVTLRCDPISGHDNLYWYRRVMGKEIKFLLHFVKESKQDESGMPNNRFLAERTGGTYSTLKVQPAELEDSGVYFCASSQDWRGFGYTFGSGTRLTVV.

This clone has a count of ten or more. The chain recombines TRBV6-5 with TRBJ2-7; D might be TRBD1 (6 bases). The germline V gene has CDR1 MNHEY and CDR2 SVGAGI. The CDR3 length is 14 residues. V lost 4 bases and J 3 bases, leaving 13 bases between the germline ends. CDR3 DNA: TGTGCCAGCAGTTCCAGGGGTCCACTCTACGAGCAGTACTTC. Residues: CASSSRGPLYEQYF.

V gene TRBV3-1 (or the pseudogene TRBV3-2) combines with J gene TRBJ2-7; TRBD2 matches at 10 bases. This CDR3 is 15 amino acids long. V shed 10 bases and J 4 bases; nucleotides not matched to a gene: 13. In germline, CDR1 is LGHDT, CDR2 YNNKEL (reference sequence). In DNA, the CDR3 is TGTGCCACTGCACCGTCTAGCGGGGGTCGGTACGAGCAGTACTTC. Translation: CATAPSSGGRYEQYF.

V usage is TRBV12-3 or TRBV12-4 and J usage is TRBJ2-7; D is unresolved. The CDR3 is 13 amino acids. Between the trimmed V and J ends, which lost 7 bases and 7 bases, there was a span of 17 bases. CDR3 region: CASTLDVAKEQYF. In nucleotides, the CDR3 is TGTGCCAGCACCCTTGATGTCGCGAAGGAGCAGTACTTC.

The chain has TRBV7-2 and TRBJ2-5; no reliable D call. The CDR3 has 13 residues. Germline lookup yields CDR1 SGHTA and CDR2 FQGNSA. Trimming took off 1 base at V and 2 bases at J, with 5 bases between the two ends. The CDR3 nucleotides read TGTGCCAGCAGCTTAGGGCAGCAAGAGACCCAGTACTTC. Translation: CASSLGQQETQYF.

The CDR3 DNA sequence: TGTGCCAGCAGTTCCCCAGCGATGAACACTGAAGCTTTCTTT. Amino acid sequence: CASSSPAMNTEAFF. The chain uses TRBV28 and TRBJ1-1, with no clear D. The V and J ends lost 4 bases and 0 bases respectively, with 9 bases between them. CDR3 size: 14 residues. Germline-derived CDR1 and CDR2 are MDHEN and SYDVKM.

This clone was counted only a few times. The genes are TRBV6-5 and TRBJ2-7; no clear D gene. The CDR3 runs to 11 residues. Germline V gene sequence: CDR1 MNHEY, CDR2 SVGAGI. V was pared by 4 bases and J by 7 bases, with 8 bases between. CDR3 amino acids: CASSFRREQYF. The CDR3 region has the DNA TGTGCCAGCAGTTTCCGCAGGGAGCAGTACTTC.

The sample holds many counts of this clone. The J gene is TRBJ2-1, the V gene TRBV10-2; the match to TRBD2 covers 9 bases. Germline-derived CDR1 and CDR2 are WSHSY and SAAADI. CDR3 length: 16 amino acids. V lost 0 bases and J lost 6; bases outside the gene matches: 6. The CDR3: CASSESGSGGSNEQFF. As DNA, the CDR3 is TGCGCCAGCAGTGAGTCGGGTAGCGGGGGATCCAATGAGCAGTTCTTC.

The V call is TRBV24-1, the J call TRBJ1-5; perhaps TRBD1 as D (5 bases). V gave up 0 bases and J gave up 8 bases, with 10 bases separating them. This CDR3 has 14 amino acids. CDR1 and CDR2 from the germline V gene are KGHDR and SFDVKD. The CDR3 is CATSDLDSRKPQHF. The CDR3 DNA follows: TGTGCCACCAGTGATTTGGACAGCCGGAAGCCCCAGCATTTT.

The rearrangement links TRBV14 to TRBJ2-7, with 7 bases matching TRBD1. Unmatched junction bases numbered 8, after V lost 4 bases and J lost 5 bases. The CDR3 is 14 amino acids. Germline assignment: CDR1 SGHDN and CDR2 FVKESK. CDR3: CASSRLQGFNEQYF. DNA of the CDR3: TGTGCCAGCAGCCGGCTACAGGGGTTTAACGAGCAGTACTTC.

This clone came up a few times. The same CDR3 arises from other DNA sequences in this sample as well. The chain combines TRBV3-1 (or the pseudogene TRBV3-2) with TRBJ1-2, with D perhaps matching TRBD1 (6 bases). There are 14 residues in the CDR3. V was clipped by 0 bases and J by 4 bases, with 9 bases between them. The germline gives CDR1 LGHDT, CDR2 YNNKEL (reference sequence). In nucleotides, the CDR3 is TGTGCCAGCAGCCAAGAGACAGGCCGCTATGGCTACACCTTC. It specifies CASSQETGRYGYTF.

The genes are TRBV5-1 and TRBJ1-5; 7 nucleotides match TRBD1. V was pared by 3 bases and J by 9 bases, with 12 bases of the junction left unmatched. The CDR3 is made up of 15 amino acids. Germline V gene data show CDR1 as SGHRS and CDR2 as YFSETQ. In DNA, the CDR3 is TGCGCCAGCAGCTCGGTCCCGGGACAGACTTTGCCCCAGCATTTT. Encoded protein: CASSSVPGQTLPQHF.

This chain links TRBV10-1 with TRBJ2-5; 7 nucleotides agree with TRBD2. Germline V CDR1 and CDR2: WNHNN, SYGVQD (reference sequence). The junction had 4 bases not matched to a gene; V was cut back by 0 bases and J by 3 bases. This CDR3 comprises 15 residues. The CDR3 DNA follows: TGCGCCAGCAGTGAGTCGTATCGGGGGGAAGAGACCCAGTACTTC. This encodes CASSESYRGEETQYF.

In DNA, the CDR3 is TGTGCCAGCAGCGGTACTGGGGGCGCCTATGGCTACACCTTC. Translation gives CASSGTGGAYGYTF. The chain couples TRBV11-2 to TRBJ1-2, with TRBD1 as a possible D gene (6 bases). The V end lost 5 bases, the J end lost 4 bases, and 14 bases lay between the germline ends. CDR3 length: 14 amino acids. Germline CDR1 reads SGHAT; CDR2 reads FQNNGV.

By share, this clone counts as medium-sized (0.01 to 0.1%). The chain has TRBV27 and TRBJ1-5; 7 bases align to TRBD1. V lost 5 bases and J lost 5; bases outside the gene matches: 3. The CDR3 is 13 amino acids. Germline assignment: CDR1 MNHEY and CDR2 SMNVEV (reference sequence). The CDR3 loop is CASSPTGDQPQHF. The CDR3, as DNA: TGTGCCAGCAGTCCTACAGGGGATCAGCCCCAGCATTTT.

The chain employs TRBV27 and TRBJ2-5; perhaps TRBD1 as D (5 bases). The CDR3 has 14 residues. V dropped 6 bases and J dropped 5 bases, with 16 bases sitting between them. In germline, CDR1 is MNHEY, CDR2 SMNVEV (reference sequence). The CDR3: CASSFSPSGETQYF. The CDR3 DNA reads TGTGCCAGCAGCTTTAGTCCGTCAGGGGAGACCCAGTACTTC.

This clone was picked up one time. The chain couples TRBV20-1 to TRBJ1-1, with unresolved D. The V and J ends lost 3 bases and 0 bases respectively, with 5 bases between them. Germline assignment: CDR1 DFQATT and CDR2 SNEGSKA (reference sequence). The CDR3 spans 12 residues. DNA of the CDR3: TGCAGTGCTAGTCCTATGAACACTGAAGCTTTCTTT. Residues: CSASPMNTEAFF.

Written as DNA, the CDR3 is TGTGCCAGCAGCTTGTGGACAGGGGGCCTGAACACTGAAGCTTTCTTT. Translating gives CASSLWTGGLNTEAFF. The gene calls are TRBV5-8 and TRBJ1-1, with TRBD1 matching over 11 bases. Per the germline V gene, CDR1 is SGHTS and CDR2 is YDEGEE. With 1 base clipped from V and 0 bases from J, the junction kept 2 bases outside the gene matches. The CDR3 loop spans 16 amino acids.